This TCR beta chain appears in the sequencing data of a study of CD8+ T cells in alopecia areata. cDNA serving as the sequencing template came from extracted, reverse transcribed RNA. Assay: immunoSEQ multiplex PCR; the TCRdb copy retains only in-frame clones and omits some. The sample has 130,000 to 150,000 clones; around 51% are singletons. This clone was counted only a few times. The CDR3 totals 19 residues. Germline assignment: CDR1 SNHLY and CDR2 FYNNEI. The germline V and J ends were trimmed by 2 bases and 2 bases, with 19 bases remaining between them. The sequence derives from a human donor with alopecia areata. The starting material was CD4+ T cells sorted from blood, obtained at week 0. The rearrangement uses TRBV2 and TRBJ2-6; D may be TRBD2 (6 bases). This CDR3 is CASSEIGRAGRPGANVLTF. CDR3 DNA sequence: TGTGCCAGCAGTGAAATCGGGCGGGCGGGACGACCTGGGGCCAACGTCCTGACTTTC.